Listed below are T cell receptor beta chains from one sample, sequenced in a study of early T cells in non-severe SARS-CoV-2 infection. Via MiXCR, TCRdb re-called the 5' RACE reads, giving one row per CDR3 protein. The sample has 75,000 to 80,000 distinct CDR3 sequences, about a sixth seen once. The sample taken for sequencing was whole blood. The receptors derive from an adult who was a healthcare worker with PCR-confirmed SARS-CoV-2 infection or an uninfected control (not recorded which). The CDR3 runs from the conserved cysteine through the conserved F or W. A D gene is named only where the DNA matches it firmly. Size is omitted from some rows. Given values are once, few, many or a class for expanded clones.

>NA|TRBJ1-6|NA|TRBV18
CASSQTTVSSSPLHF
TGTGCCAGCTCACAAACGACAGTGTCGAGTTCACCCCTCCACTTT
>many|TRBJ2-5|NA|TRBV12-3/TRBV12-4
CASSLAGAEETQYF
TGTGCCAGCAGTTTGGCAGGGGCTGAGGAGACCCAGTACTTC
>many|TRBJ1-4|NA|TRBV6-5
CASRGAAEKLFF
TGTGCCAGCAGAGGGGCGGCTGAAAAACTGTTTTTT
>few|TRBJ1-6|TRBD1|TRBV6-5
CASSYDGTGVAYNSPLHF
TGTGCCAGCAGTTATGACGGGACAGGGGTTGCCTATAATTCACCCCTCCACTTT
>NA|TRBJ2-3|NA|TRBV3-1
CASSQGYDLRTDTQYF
TGTGCCAGCAGCCAAGGGTATGACCTTCGCACAGATACGCAGTATTTT
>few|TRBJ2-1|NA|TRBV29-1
CSVSNEQFF
TGCAGCGTTAGCAATGAGCAGTTCTTC
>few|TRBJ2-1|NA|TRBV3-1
CASSLGAGPPYNEQFF
TGTGCCAGCAGCCTTGGGGCAGGCCCACCCTACAATGAGCAGTTCTTC
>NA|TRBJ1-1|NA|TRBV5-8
CASSFYTGATEAFF
TGTGCCAGCAGCTTTTATACCGGGGCTACTGAAGCTTTCTTT
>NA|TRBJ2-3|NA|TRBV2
CASGGHSNTDTQYF
TGTGCCAGCGGGGGGCACTCAAACACAGATACGCAGTATTTT
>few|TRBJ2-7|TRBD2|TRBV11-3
CASSLSDGGEYF
TGTGCCAGCAGCTTGAGTGACGGGGGGGAGTACTTC